These T cell receptor beta chains were read from a single sample in a study of cytomegalovirus exposure and HLA in healthy donors. Clones were read by immunoSEQ multiplex PCR, and TCRdb kept only the in-frame ones, dropping some. The profile shows over 150,000 clones, approximately 80% of them singletons. Sequenced material: PBMCs. The receptors stem from a man aged 25-45 years in good health and CMV-seropositive. CDR3s include the opening cysteine and the closing phenylalanine or tryptophan. Each record gives: clone size, D gene, V gene, J gene, CDR3 protein, CDR3 DNA. A D gene is named only where the DNA matches it firmly. Rows give clone size only sometimes, using once, few, many, or a class for an expanded clone.

>-|TRBD2|TRBV9|TRBJ2-2
CASSTRTSGRPGELFF
TGTGCCAGCAGCACCCGGACTAGCGGGAGGCCTGGGGAGCTGTTTTTT
>-|-|TRBV20-1|TRBJ1-1
CSAELGSEAFF
TGCAGTGCCGAATTGGGCTCTGAAGCTTTCTTT
>-|TRBD2|TRBV27|TRBJ2-3
CASSYGRDTQYF
TGTGCCAGCAGTTACGGGAGGGATACGCAGTATTTT
>few|TRBD1|TRBV30|TRBJ1-5
CAWTGGRQPQHF
TGTGCCTGGACAGGGGGCCGGCAGCCCCAGCATTTT
>-|-|TRBV6-1|TRBJ2-7
CASSELRGAVLDEQYF
TGTGCCAGCAGTGAACTCCGGGGGGCAGTTCTGGACGAGCAGTACTTC
>-|TRBD1|TRBV4-1|TRBJ2-7
CASSPTRTGRSYEQYF
TGCGCCAGCAGCCCCACCCGGACAGGGCGCTCCTACGAGCAGTACTTC
>-|TRBD2|TRBV7-9|TRBJ2-1
CASSPAELAGGGYNEQFF
TGTGCCAGCAGCCCAGCGGAACTAGCGGGAGGGGGATACAATGAGCAGTTCTTC
>-|-|TRBV28|TRBJ2-3
CASSSTSTDTQYF
TGTGCCAGCAGTTCGACTAGCACAGATACGCAGTATTTT
>-|-|TRBV2|TRBJ2-3
CASSGGRGSTDTQYF
TGTGCCAGCAGCGGAGGACGGGGTAGCACAGATACGCAGTATTTT
>few|-|TRBV30|TRBJ2-1
CAWSKRAVDEQFF
TGTGCCTGGAGTAAGCGGGCGGTGGATGAGCAGTTCTTC